The subject of this entry is one T cell receptor (beta chain). Its antigen has not been determined. Nothing much larger sits one base from this clone, and base qualities are not available. This record belongs to a study of radiotherapy plus CTLA-4 blockade in lung cancer (dated by TCRdb to the late 2010s). A note on the overall study: Among enrolled patients, 18% had an objective response and approximately 30% reached disease control. Paper-wide results and their limitations: Early dynamic changes in blood T cell clones, together with increased serum interferon-beta after radiation, were reported as the strongest predictors of response. After treatment with radiotherapy and ipilimumab, TCR clones that came from tumors expanded in the peripheral blood.

The V end gives up 5 bases and the J end 4 bases, leaving 5 bases in the junction not matched to a gene. Sequences SQVTM (CDR1) and ANQGSEA (CDR2) are obtained from the germline V gene. From the cysteine up to the phenylalanine, the CDR3 has a length of 13 residues. Of the read, only the CDR3 DNA is kept; its 39 bases are in frame from base 1. Library preparation was by the immunoSEQ multiplex PCR assay. TCRdb limited this immuneACCESS table to in-frame rearrangements with V and J called. A share of clones is missing; checked studies link under half to unresolved V genes, and the rest is unexplained. The sample records around 90,000 clones, roughly four fifths of which are singletons. The ten largest clones add up to 14% to 15% of the sample. Focal radiation therapy combined with CTLA-4 blockade (ipilimumab) was tested in patients with chemo-refractory metastatic non-small-cell lung cancer.

The specimen comprised peripheral blood, sampled from a patient treated with radiotherapy plus ipilimumab. The rearranged chain carries TRBV29-1 and TRBJ2-7, with TRBD1 matching 10 junction bases. The receptor comes from a human donor with non-small cell lung cancer that progressed on radiotherapy plus ipilimumab. The CDR3 is CSVWTGGEYEQYF. The nucleotide sequence is given as TGCAGCGTTTGGACAGGGGGGGAATACGAGCAGTACTTC.